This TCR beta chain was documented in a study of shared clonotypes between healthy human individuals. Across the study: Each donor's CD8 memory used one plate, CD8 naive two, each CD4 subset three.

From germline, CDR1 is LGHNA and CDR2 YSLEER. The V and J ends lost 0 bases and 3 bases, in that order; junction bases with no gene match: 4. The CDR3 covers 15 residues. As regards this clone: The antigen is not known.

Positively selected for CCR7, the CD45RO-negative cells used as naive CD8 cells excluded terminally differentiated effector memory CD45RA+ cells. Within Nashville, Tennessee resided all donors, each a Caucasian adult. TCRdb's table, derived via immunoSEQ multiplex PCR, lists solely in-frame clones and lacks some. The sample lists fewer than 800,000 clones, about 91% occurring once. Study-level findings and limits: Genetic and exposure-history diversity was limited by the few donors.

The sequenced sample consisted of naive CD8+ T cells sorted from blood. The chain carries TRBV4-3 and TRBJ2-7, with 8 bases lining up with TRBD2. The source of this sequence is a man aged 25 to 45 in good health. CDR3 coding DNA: TGCGCCAGCAGCCAAGAAACCCTAGCGGGCTACGAGCAGTACTTC. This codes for CASSQETLAGYEQYF.